These 28 T cell receptor beta chains share one sample of origin, sequenced in a study of graft-versus-host responses after intestinal transplantation. Only in-frame clones appear in the TCRdb table, and some are missing; sequencing was by immunoSEQ multiplex PCR. The sample consists of 15,000 to 20,000 clones, roughly 40% of them appearing once. Sequencing used alloreactive CD4+ T cells from a mixed lymphocyte reaction culture, obtained before intestinal transplant. Noted subset: CFSE-low proliferating T cells sorted from roughly six-day pre-transplant mixed lymphocyte reaction (GvH or HvG direction). The receptors stem from a human patient who received an intestinal transplant.

The CDR3 spells CASSQIFLRDSLNSPLHF. CDR3 sequence (DNA): TGCGCCAGCAGCCAAATTTTCTTAAGGGACAGCCTTAATTCACCCCTCCACTTT. The V gene is TRBV4-1, the J gene TRBJ1-6, with 7 nucleotides matching TRBD1. Germline trimming cut 2 bases from V and 6 bases from J; bases unmatched to any gene: 13. The CDR3 runs 18 residues. Germline values: CDR1 MGHRA, CDR2 YSYEKL.

Points on this clone: The junction departs from the called germline gene at one end, perhaps through a read error. The chain joins TRBV6-5 to TRBJ1-5; TRBD1 agrees at 10 bases. The CDR3 runs 14 residues. The V gene's germline CDR1 is MNHEY and CDR2 SVGAGI. The CDR3 spells CASRPTGGNQPQHF. The CDR3 DNA follows: TGTGCCAGCAGACCGACAGGGGGCAACCAGCCCCAGCATTTT.

The genes are TRBV6-5 and TRBJ1-2; D is unresolved. The CDR3 has 15 amino acids. The V end lost 0 bases, the J end lost 4 bases, and 12 bases lay between the germline ends. Germline V gene data show CDR1 as MNHEY and CDR2 as SVGAGI. CDR3 loop: CASSYSRRQVYGYTF. The CDR3 DNA reads as TGTGCCAGCAGTTACTCGAGGCGGCAGGTCTATGGCTACACCTTC.

The rearrangement uses TRBV2 and TRBJ1-6; D unresolved. Germline assignment: CDR1 SNHLY and CDR2 FYNNEI. The CDR3 has 13 residues. The V end was cut by 4 bases, the J end by 6 bases, with 7 bases between. The CDR3 loop is CASSVYSNSPLHF. In DNA, the CDR3 is TGTGCCAGCAGTGTGTACAGTAATTCACCCCTCCACTTT.

This clone was recorded only once. The genes are TRBV6-5 and TRBJ1-2; TRBD1 is a possible D gene (5 bases). This CDR3 contains 15 residues. Germline loops: CDR1 MNHEY, CDR2 SVGAGI. Trimming cost V 0 bases and J 4 bases, with 12 bases left between them. CDR3 DNA sequence: TGTGCCAGCAGTTACTCTTTGAGGGGAGGCTATGGCTACACCTTC. Its protein is CASSYSLRGGYGYTF.

A few counts support this clone. Germline and junction disagree at one end, which may indicate a read error. The V and J genes are TRBV7-8 and TRBJ2-2; possible D gene TRBD1, 6 bases. Germline lookup yields CDR1 SGHVS and CDR2 FQNEAQ. This CDR3 is built from 16 residues. The CDR3: CASSPMLQGNSGELFF. In DNA, the CDR3 is TGTGCCAGCAGCCCCATGCTACAGGGAAACAGCGGGGAGCTGTTTTTT.

This clone was seen a few times. The rearrangement uses TRBV11-3 and TRBJ1-1; D ambiguous. Trimming cost V 0 bases and J 10 bases, with 12 bases left between them. The CDR3 runs 13 residues. CDR1 SGHNT and CDR2 YENEEA come from the germline V gene. Here the CDR3 DNA reads TGTGCCAGCAGCTTAGAGGACGGCACCGGAGCTTTCTTT. Protein sequence: CASSLEDGTGAFF.

The chain joins TRBV2 to TRBJ2-5; D might be TRBD1 (6 bases). Germline-derived CDR1 and CDR2 are SNHLY and FYNNEI. Trimming removed 7 bases at V and 5 bases at J, with 17 bases between. CDR3 length: 14 amino acids. The CDR3 sequence: CASTLQGRRETQYF. The CDR3, as DNA: TGTGCCAGCACATTACAGGGACGGAGGGAGACCCAGTACTTC.

This clone was detected a few times. V is TRBV6-5 and J is TRBJ1-6; perhaps TRBD1 as D (5 bases). The germline CDR1 and CDR2 sequences are MNHEY and SVGAGI. This CDR3 comprises 16 residues. V lost 0 bases and J 3 bases, leaving 9 bases between the germline ends. As DNA, the CDR3 is TGTGCCAGCAGTTACTCTCGGGGGGTCTATAATTCACCCCTCCACTTT. Residues: CASSYSRGVYNSPLHF.

This clone has only one observation. This rearrangement joins TRBV6-5 to TRBJ1-2, with 8 bases fitting TRBD1. The CDR3 spans 13 residues. The V and J ends lost 8 bases and 1 base, in that order; junction bases with no gene match: 3. Looked up from germline, CDR1 is MNHEY and CDR2 is SVGAGI. The chain's CDR3 is CASRGQDNYGYTF. CDR3 nucleotide sequence: TGTGCCAGCCGGGGACAGGATAACTATGGCTACACCTTC.

V is TRBV7-6 and J is TRBJ2-7, with no clear D. Germline lookup yields CDR1 SGHVS and CDR2 FNYEAQ. Deletions cut 1 base from V and 2 bases from J, with 3 bases between. The CDR3 totals 12 residues. CDR3 sequence: CASSLDPYEQYF. The CDR3 DNA follows: TGTGCCAGCAGCTTAGACCCCTACGAGCAGTACTTC.

The sample holds a few counts of this clone. CDR3 protein: CASSISDRRSGYTF. Here the CDR3 DNA reads TGTGCCAGTAGTATCTCGGACAGGAGGAGTGGCTACACCTTC. The V call is TRBV19, the J call TRBJ1-2, with 7 positions matching TRBD1. Germline values: CDR1 LNHDA, CDR2 SQIVND (reference sequence). The CDR3 is made up of 14 amino acids. The V and J ends lost 3 bases and 7 bases, in that order; junction bases with no gene match: 8.

Remarks on this clone: One end of the junction varies from germline; a read error may be responsible. The chain employs TRBV5-1 and TRBJ2-1, with D perhaps matching TRBD1 (6 bases). The germline CDR1 and CDR2 sequences are SGHRS and YFSETQ. CDR3 size: 15 residues. The CDR3 bases are TGCGCCAGCAGATTGGACAGTAAGGTCTGGGGTGAGCAGTTCTTC. Amino acid sequence: CASRLDSKVWGEQFF. Filled out from reference TRBV5-1 and TRBJ2-1, the complete variable domain reads KAGVTQTPRYLIKTRGQQVTLSCSPISGHRSVSWYQQTPGQGLQFLFEYFSETQRNKGNFPGRFSGRQFSNSRSEMNVSTLELGDSALYLCASRLDSKVWGEQFFGPGTRLTVL.

This chain connects TRBV2 to TRBJ1-4; possible D gene TRBD1, 5 bases. The germline gives CDR1 SNHLY, CDR2 FYNNEI. V lost 11 bases, J lost 0 bases, and 10 bases lay in between. This CDR3 has 13 amino acids. CDR3 sequence reads: CAGGKSTNEKLFF. The CDR3 DNA is TGTGCCGGGGGGAAGTCAACTAATGAAAAACTGTTTTTT.

This clone was seen only a few times. CDR3 bases: TGCGCCAGCAGCTTGGGAGGACTACCAAGTGAGCAGTTCTTC. This gives the protein CASSLGGLPSEQFF. V and J are TRBV5-1 and TRBJ2-1, with D perhaps TRBD2 (6 bases). The V end was cut by 0 bases, the J end by 9 bases, with 13 bases between. The CDR3 is made up of 14 amino acids. The germline V gene has CDR1 SGHRS and CDR2 YFSETQ. Combining the CDR3 with reference TRBV5-1 and TRBJ2-1 gives the whole variable domain KAGVTQTPRYLIKTRGQQVTLSCSPISGHRSVSWYQQTPGQGLQFLFEYFSETQRNKGNFPGRFSGRQFSNSRSEMNVSTLELGDSALYLCASSLGGLPSEQFFGPGTRLTVL.

This clone occurred once. The chain couples TRBV5-1 to TRBJ2-6, with D perhaps matching TRBD2 (6 bases). The V end was cut by 3 bases, the J end by 4 bases, with 14 bases between. The CDR3 length is 16 residues. CDR1 and CDR2 (germline): SGHRS, YFSETQ. Here the CDR3 DNA reads TGCGCCAGCAGCTCAATGATAGCGGCCGGGGCCAACGTCCTGACTTTC. Amino acid sequence: CASSSMIAAGANVLTF.

The genes are TRBV9 and TRBJ2-3, with 8 positions matching TRBD2. Trimming removed 3 bases from V and 4 bases from J; junction bases left unmatched: 10. This CDR3 spans 16 amino acids. The germline V gene has CDR1 SGDLS and CDR2 YYNGEE. CDR3 protein: CASSGRLARRSDTQYF. CDR3 DNA sequence: TGTGCCAGCAGCGGACGACTAGCGCGAAGGTCAGATACGCAGTATTTT.

This clone was seen once. The chain links TRBV5-4 to TRBJ1-3; TRBD1 agrees at 10 bases. TRBJ2-2 explains the end of the DNA better; the J call may be wrong. CDR1 is SGHNT and CDR2 is YYREEE in the germline V gene (reference sequence). This CDR3 has 14 residues. CDR3 loop: CASSWGQGTGELFF. The CDR3 DNA reads as TGTGCCAGCAGCTGGGGACAGGGGACCGGGGAGCTGTTTTTT.

Only a few counts were recorded for this clone. This chain connects TRBV9 to TRBJ2-1; D perhaps matches TRBD2 (6 bases). The CDR3 spans 15 residues. CDR1 is SGDLS and CDR2 is YYNGEE in the germline V gene. V dropped 0 bases and J dropped 6 bases, with 13 bases sitting between them. CDR3 DNA: TGTGCCAGCAGCGTAGCACCGGGAGCATTCAATGAGCAGTTCTTC. Encoded protein: CASSVAPGAFNEQFF.

The genes are TRBV19 and TRBJ2-1; TRBD1 agrees at 7 bases. J lost 2 bases, V lost 2 bases, and 9 bases had no gene match. The germline gives CDR1 LNHDA, CDR2 SQIVND (reference sequence). CDR3 length: 17 amino acids. Here the CDR3 reads CASSITVWTGTYNEQFF. The DNA of the CDR3 is TGTGCCAGTAGTATAACGGTGTGGACAGGAACCTACAATGAGCAGTTCTTC.

V usage is TRBV7-3 and J usage is TRBJ2-3, with 8 bases that match TRBD2. Germline CDR1 reads SGHTA; CDR2 reads FQGTGA. CDR3 length: 16 residues. With V trimmed by 5 bases and J by 1 base, 8 bases remained unmatched. Here the CDR3 reads CASSPGGGRRTDTQYF. The CDR3 coding sequence is TGTGCCAGCAGCCCCGGGGGGGGGAGGCGCACAGATACGCAGTATTTT. Together with reference TRBV7-3 and TRBJ2-3, the CDR3 gives the full variable domain: GAGVSQTPSNKVTEKGKYVELRCDPISGHTALYWYRQSLGQGPEFLIYFQGTGAADDSGLPNDRFFAVRPEGSVSTLKIQRTERGDSAVYLCASSPGGGRRTDTQYFGPGTRLTVL.

This chain links TRBV5-4 with TRBJ1-1, with D unresolved. The CDR3 is 15 amino acids. Trimming took 0 bases from V and 4 from J, leaving 13 bases between them. Germline loops: CDR1 SGHNT, CDR2 YYREEE (reference sequence). The CDR3 DNA reads TGTGCCAGCAGCTTGGATAGCCGGGTTATCACTGAAGCTTTCTTT. It is translated as CASSLDSRVITEAFF.

This sequence joins TRBV18 and TRBJ2-2; no definite D call. CDR1 is KGHSH and CDR2 is LQKENI in the germline V gene. Trimming cost V 1 base and J 0 bases, with 15 bases left between them. The CDR3 is made up of 18 amino acids. The CDR3 DNA reads as TGTGCCAGCTCACCACTTTCCCCTGGCTGGACGAACACCGGGGAGCTGTTTTTT. Its translation is CASSPLSPGWTNTGELFF. The whole variable domain, filled in from reference TRBV18 and TRBJ2-2, reads NAGVMQNPRHLVRRRGQEARLRCSPMKGHSHVYWYRQLPEEGLKFMVYLQKENIIDESGMPKERFSAEFPKEGPSILRIQQVVRGDSAAYFCASSPLSPGWTNTGELFFGEGSRLTVL.

This clone was detected only once. The chain carries TRBV2 and TRBJ1-2; D uncertain. Trimming shortened V by 5 bases and J by 5 bases, and 9 bases separated the two germline ends. CDR1 is SNHLY, CDR2 FYNNEI, per germline. The CDR3 is made up of 12 amino acids. The CDR3 sequence: CASSNTAYGYTF. In DNA, the CDR3 is TGTGCCAGCAGTAATACAGCATATGGCTACACCTTC.

This clone appeared a few times. This chain links TRBV5-1 with TRBJ2-5; D is unresolved. CDR1 is SGHRS, CDR2 YFSETQ, per germline. The CDR3 has 14 amino acids. The V end lost 0 bases, the J end lost 3 bases, and 9 bases lay between the germline ends. For the CDR3, the DNA is TGCGCCAGCAGCTTGGCCGGTAGGGAAGAGACCCAGTACTTC. It specifies CASSLAGREETQYF.

DNA of the CDR3: TGTGCCTGGAGCGCGCGGGCGGACAGGTTTAATTCACCCCTCCACTTT. Translation gives CAWSARADRFNSPLHF. This sequence joins TRBV30 and TRBJ1-6; 7 nucleotides line up with TRBD1. J lost 6 bases, V lost 3 bases, and 11 bases had no gene match. This CDR3 region has 16 residues. CDR1 and CDR2 from the germline V gene are GTSNPN and SVGIG (reference sequence).

The gene calls are TRBV5-1 and TRBJ1-6; 8 nucleotides align to TRBD1. The germline gives CDR1 SGHRS, CDR2 YFSETQ. The CDR3 consists of 14 residues. Trimming removed 0 bases from V and 10 bases from J; junction bases left unmatched: 3. CDR3 in amino acids: CASSLGQGWSPLHF. CDR3 DNA: TGCGCCAGCAGCTTGGGACAGGGGTGGTCACCCCTCCACTTT.

The chain recombines TRBV10-3 with TRBJ1-2, with 9 bases identical to TRBD1. In germline, CDR1 is ENHRY, CDR2 SYGVKD. CDR3 length equals 12 residues. V shed 10 bases, J shed 8 bases, and the junction held 8 bases outside the gene matches. The chain's CDR3 is CATKDRGKGYTF. DNA for the CDR3: TGTGCCACAAAGGACAGGGGAAAGGGCTACACCTTC.